This TCR beta chain was found in a study of blood T cell repertoires in COVID-19. V gave up 1 base and J gave up 6 bases, with 4 bases separating them. The germline CDR1 and CDR2 sequences are SEHNR and FQNEAQ (reference sequence). The CDR3 runs to 12 residues. Sequenced by immunoSEQ multiplex PCR; TCRdb stores in-frame clones only, minus some. The table has roughly 170,000 clones, less than 90% seen once; the top ten hold 20% to 25%. The receptor was isolated from a man in his sixties or seventies with active or convalescent COVID-19. The rearrangement links TRBV7-9 to TRBJ1-3, with D uncertain. Sequencing was performed on peripheral blood. CDR3 DNA sequence: TGTGCCAGCAGCTTAGGCGAAAACACCATATATTTT. Protein: CASSLGENTIYF.